A selection of T cell receptor beta chains follows, all from one sample in a study of T cell responses to AZD1222 COVID-19 vaccine. Profiling relied on immunoSEQ multiplex PCR, and the TCRdb table lists in-frame clones only, not all of them. The data show around 120,000 clones, roughly 87% seen once. Sequencing used peripheral blood, obtained 28 days after the second AZD1222 dose. Source of these receptors: an adult who received the AZD1222 COVID-19 vaccine. Each CDR3 is given with its conserved first and last residue. Each record gives: CDR3 protein, CDR3 DNA, J gene, D gene, clone size, V gene. A D gene is named only where the DNA matches it firmly. A clone size is listed for some rows: how often the clone was seen (once, few, many), or a class if it is expanded.

CASSPNRGGVELFF,TGTGCCAGCAGCCCCAACAGGGGAGGGGTTGAGCTGTTTTTT,TRBJ2-2,.,.,TRBV5-4
CASRPRGSNQPQHF,TGTGCCAGCCGTCCCAGGGGAAGTAATCAGCCCCAGCATTTT,TRBJ1-5,.,.,TRBV6-1
CASSMYGGANTGELFF,TGTGCCAGTAGTATGTACGGGGGCGCGAACACCGGGGAGCTGTTTTTT,TRBJ2-2,.,.,TRBV19
CASSLGAGNYGYTF,TGTGCCAGCAGCTTAGGAGCAGGCAACTATGGCTACACCTTC,TRBJ1-2,.,.,TRBV7-9
CASSSRLSSYNSPLHF,TGTGCCAGCAGTTCTCGCCTTTCCTCCTATAATTCACCCCTCCACTTT,TRBJ1-6,.,.,TRBV6-6
CASSPDGIAAFPDF,TGTGCCAGCTCACCGGATGGCATCGCCGCCTTCCCGGACTTC,TRBJ2-7,.,.,TRBV18
CASSFKGIDTQYF,TGTGCCAGCAGTTTCAAGGGAATAGATACGCAGTATTTT,TRBJ2-3,.,.,TRBV12-3/TRBV12-4
CASSLGRYEQYF,TGTGCCAGCAGCTTAGGTCGGTACGAGCAGTACTTC,TRBJ2-7,.,.,TRBV7-2
CAISPETTTNSPLHF,TGTGCCATCAGCCCCGAAACCACAACAAATTCACCCCTCCACTTT,TRBJ1-6,.,.,TRBV10-3
CASSYLAGAATGELFF,TGTGCCAGCAGTTACTTGGCGGGGGCGGCCACCGGGGAGCTGTTTTTT,TRBJ2-2,.,.,TRBV6-6
CASSFPGNTNYGYTF,TGTGCCAGCAGCTTCCCAGGGAACACTAACTATGGCTACACCTTC,TRBJ1-2,.,.,TRBV5-8
CASMGQHSPINYGYTF,TGTGCCAGTATGGGTCAGCACTCTCCGATAAACTATGGCTACACCTTC,TRBJ1-2,.,once,TRBV19
CASKGQGDNQPQHF,TGTGCCAGCAAGGGGCAGGGCGATAATCAGCCCCAGCATTTT,TRBJ1-5,.,.,TRBV6-6
CASSPRLLSNEKLFF,TGTGCCAGCAGTCCTAGACTGCTCTCTAATGAAAAACTGTTTTTT,TRBJ1-4,.,few,TRBV6-5
CATSRDRGLYGYTF,TGTGCCACCAGCAGAGACAGGGGGCTCTATGGCTACACCTTC,TRBJ1-2,TRBD1,.,TRBV15
CASSFFPGTNYGYTF,TGTGCCAGCAGCTTCTTTCCAGGGACTAACTATGGCTACACCTTC,TRBJ1-2,.,.,TRBV5-5
CASSMRTGGRGLNTEAFF,TGTGCCAGTAGTATGCGGACAGGGGGCAGGGGGTTGAACACTGAAGCTTTCTTT,TRBJ1-1,TRBD1,.,TRBV19
CAWSVLYRDEYNSPLHF,TGTGCCTGGAGTGTACTATACAGGGACGAATATAATTCACCCCTCCACTTT,TRBJ1-6,.,.,TRBV30
CASSESGGVGFYTF,TGTGCCAGCAGTGAAAGTGGGGGAGTCGGGTTCTACACCTTC,TRBJ1-2,.,.,TRBV6-1
CASSFSDYITDTQYF,TGTGCCAGCAGCTTTAGCGACTACATCACAGATACGCAGTATTTT,TRBJ2-3,.,.,TRBV5-5
CASSRSRGQGYTF,TGTGCCAGCTCGCGCTCGAGGGGACAGGGCTACACCTTC,TRBJ1-2,TRBD1,.,TRBV18
CAWRPQVGEISGNTIYF,TGTGCCTGGAGACCCCAGGTAGGGGAGATCTCTGGAAACACCATATATTTT,TRBJ1-3,.,.,TRBV30
CASSTIVSEQYF,TGTGCCAGCAGCACCATAGTCTCCGAGCAGTACTTC,TRBJ2-7,.,few,TRBV11-2
CASSPRQAPTDTQYF,TGTGCCAGCTCACCCAGACAGGCCCCCACAGATACGCAGTATTTT,TRBJ2-3,.,.,TRBV18
CASSQRAGGESGYTF,TGTGCCAGCAGCCAACGGGCGGGGGGGGAGTCTGGCTACACCTTC,TRBJ1-2,.,once,TRBV4-2
CASSLPGDNQPQHF,TGCGCCAGCAGCCTGCCGGGGGACAATCAGCCCCAGCATTTT,TRBJ1-5,.,.,TRBV5-1
CASHALRGLLNEKLFF,TGTGCCAGTCACGCCCTCAGGGGGCTGCTGAATGAAAAACTGTTTTTT,TRBJ1-4,TRBD1,.,TRBV19
CASSQENSGGLQPQHF,TGTGCCAGCAGCCAAGAAAATTCAGGGGGCCTCCAGCCCCAGCATTTT,TRBJ1-5,TRBD1,few,TRBV4-2
CASSQPGRETQYF,TGTGCCAGCAGCCAACCTGGGCGAGAGACCCAGTACTTC,TRBJ2-5,.,.,TRBV4-2
CASSLVASNYGYTF,TGTGCCAGCAGCTTAGTGGCCTCTAACTATGGCTACACCTTC,TRBJ1-2,.,few,TRBV7-8
CASSHGTLYGYTF,TGTGCCAGCAGCCACGGGACCCTCTATGGCTACACCTTC,TRBJ1-2,.,.,TRBV11-3
CASSNRGNYGYTF,TGTGCCAGCAGCAACAGGGGGAACTATGGCTACACCTTC,TRBJ1-2,TRBD1,.,TRBV7-2
CASSQADGGDQPQHF,TGTGCCAGCAGCCAAGCCGACGGAGGGGATCAGCCCCAGCATTTT,TRBJ1-5,.,.,TRBV4-2
CSVPSGGELFF,TGCAGCGTCCCCAGCGGCGGGGAGCTGTTTTTT,TRBJ2-2,.,.,TRBV29-1
CASSLTPLAGETQYF,TGTGCCAGCAGCTTAACGCCCCTAGCAGGGGAGACCCAGTACTTC,TRBJ2-5,.,.,TRBV7-3
CASSGLSSSGTQYF,TGTGCCAGCAGCGGTTTATCTAGCTCGGGGACCCAGTACTTC,TRBJ2-5,.,.,TRBV9
CASSLSSPVGGYNEQFF,TGTGCCAGCAGTTTATCTTCCCCGGTTGGGGGGTACAATGAGCAGTTCTTC,TRBJ2-1,.,.,TRBV27
CASSYAELGEQFF,TGTGCCAGCAGTTACGCAGAGCTAGGTGAGCAGTTCTTC,TRBJ2-1,.,few,TRBV6-6
CASGQGLNYGYTF,TGTGCCAGCGGACAGGGCCTGAACTATGGCTACACCTTC,TRBJ1-2,TRBD1,few,TRBV7-9
CATSRQGAGYTF,TGTGCCACCAGCAGACAGGGGGCAGGCTACACCTTC,TRBJ1-2,TRBD1,.,TRBV15
CASSRSGTGVQSLHF,TGTGCCAGTAGTCGCTCCGGGACAGGGGTTCAATCCCTCCACTTT,TRBJ1-6,TRBD1,.,TRBV19
CASSLARHTGVSSYEQYF,TGTGCCAGCAGCTTAGCCCGGCATACAGGGGTAAGCTCCTACGAGCAGTACTTC,TRBJ2-7,TRBD1,.,TRBV7-9
CASSSRQIQETQYF,TGTGCCAGCAGCTCCCGACAGATCCAAGAGACCCAGTACTTC,TRBJ2-5,.,.,TRBV7-6
CASSQDQGSEAFF,TGCGCCAGCAGCCAAGATCAGGGTTCGGAAGCTTTCTTT,TRBJ1-1,.,.,TRBV4-1
CASSTPRKRGFPYEQYF,TGTGCCAGCAGCACCCCCAGGAAGCGGGGGTTCCCCTACGAGCAGTACTTC,TRBJ2-7,.,.,TRBV21-1
CASSQPTALYGYTF,TGCGCCAGCAGCCAACCTACAGCCCTCTATGGCTACACCTTC,TRBJ1-2,.,.,TRBV4-1
CASSQDHRQGQLETQYF,TGTGCCAGCAGCCAAGATCACAGACAGGGACAGCTGGAGACCCAGTACTTC,TRBJ2-5,TRBD1,.,TRBV14
CASSPHRTSGGYTDTQYF,TGTGCCAGCAGCCCCCATCGGACTAGCGGGGGGTACACAGATACGCAGTATTTT,TRBJ2-3,TRBD2,.,TRBV9
CATSRTGAGQPQHF,TGTGCCACCAGCAGGACAGGGGCTGGTCAGCCCCAGCATTTT,TRBJ1-5,TRBD1,.,TRBV15
CASTPPGSYEQYF,TGTGCCAGCACCCCTCCCGGGTCCTACGAGCAGTACTTC,TRBJ2-7,.,.,TRBV6-5
CASSLAGGYYGYTF,TGTGCCAGCAGCTTAGCAGGGGGTTACTATGGCTACACCTTC,TRBJ1-2,.,.,TRBV7-2
CASRQKGGAGANVLTF,TGTGCCAGCAGGCAGAAGGGCGGCGCTGGGGCCAACGTCCTGACTTTC,TRBJ2-6,.,.,TRBV5-6
CASSRTGMGYGYTF,TGTGCCAGCAGCCGTACAGGGATGGGCTATGGCTACACCTTC,TRBJ1-2,.,.,TRBV7-8
CASTATRPNEKLFF,TGTGCCAGTACCGCGACACGGCCTAATGAAAAACTGTTTTTT,TRBJ1-4,.,.,TRBV19
CAIRRSAGYTF,TGTGCCATCAGACGTTCTGCGGGCTACACCTTC,TRBJ1-2,.,.,TRBV10-3
CASSLRAGSTGELFF,TGTGCCAGCAGCTTACGGGCGGGAAGCACCGGGGAGCTGTTTTTT,TRBJ2-2,.,.,TRBV7-2
CATSRSRQGAAGNTIYF,TGTGCCACCAGCAGATCGAGACAGGGGGCGGCTGGAAACACCATATATTTT,TRBJ1-3,TRBD1,.,TRBV15
CASSIIGQGSYSNQPQHF,TGTGCCAGTAGTATAATCGGACAGGGTAGTTATAGCAATCAGCCCCAGCATTTT,TRBJ1-5,TRBD1,.,TRBV19